This T cell receptor beta chain comes out of a study of early T cells in non-severe SARS-CoV-2 infection. From germline, CDR1 is WNHNN and CDR2 SYGVQD (reference sequence). The CDR3 runs 15 residues. V lost 6 bases to trimming and J lost 1 base, with 15 bases between them. This clonotype was observed many times. Attachment of unique molecular identifiers was made to individual cDNA molecules. From the 5' RACE reads, TCRdb called clonotypes with MiXCR, one entry per CDR3 protein. The data hold some 30,000 distinct CDR3 sequences, with 4.7% observed a single time. Sequenced: whole blood. This chain connects TRBV10-1 to TRBJ2-5; D is unclear. The clonotype comes from an adult who was a healthcare worker with PCR-confirmed SARS-CoV-2 infection or an uninfected control (not recorded which). CDR3: CASSGLRGPQETQYF. CDR3 nucleotides: TGCGCCAGCAGCGGTTTGCGTGGACCCCAAGAGACCCAGTACTTC.